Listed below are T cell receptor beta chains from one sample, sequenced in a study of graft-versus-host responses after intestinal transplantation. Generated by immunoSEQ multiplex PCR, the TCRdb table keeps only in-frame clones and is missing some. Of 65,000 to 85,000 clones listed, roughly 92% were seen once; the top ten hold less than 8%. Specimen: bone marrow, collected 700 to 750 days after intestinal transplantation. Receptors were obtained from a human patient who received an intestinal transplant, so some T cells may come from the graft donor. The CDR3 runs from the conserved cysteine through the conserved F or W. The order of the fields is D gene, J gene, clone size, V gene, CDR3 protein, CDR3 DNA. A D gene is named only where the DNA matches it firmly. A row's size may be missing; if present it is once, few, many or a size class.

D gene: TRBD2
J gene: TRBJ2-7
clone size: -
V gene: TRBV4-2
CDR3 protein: CASSHGGERNSYEQYF
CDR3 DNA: TGTGCCAGCAGCCATGGGGGGGAGCGGAATTCCTACGAGCAGTACTTC

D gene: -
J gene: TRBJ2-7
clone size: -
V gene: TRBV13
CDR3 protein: CASSRHDEYEQYF
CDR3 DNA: TGTGCCAGCAGCCGCCATGATGAGTACGAGCAGTACTTC

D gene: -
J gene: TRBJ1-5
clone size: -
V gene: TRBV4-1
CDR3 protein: CASSQPLKGRQPQHF
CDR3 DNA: TGCGCCAGCAGCCAACCTCTAAAGGGGAGGCAGCCCCAGCATTTT

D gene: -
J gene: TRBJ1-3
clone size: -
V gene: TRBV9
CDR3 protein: CASSRGESPLSGNTIYF
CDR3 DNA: TGTGCCAGCAGTAGGGGGGAATCCCCTCTCTCTGGAAACACCATATATTTT

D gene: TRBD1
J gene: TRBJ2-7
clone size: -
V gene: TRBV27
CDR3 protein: CASYTGTGYEQYF
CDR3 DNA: TGTGCCAGCTACACCGGGACAGGCTACGAGCAGTACTTC

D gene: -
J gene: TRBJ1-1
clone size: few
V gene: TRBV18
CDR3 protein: CASSETGLTEAFF
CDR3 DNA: TGTGCCAGCTCCGAGACAGGACTGACTGAAGCTTTCTTT

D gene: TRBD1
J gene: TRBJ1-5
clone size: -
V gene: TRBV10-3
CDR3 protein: CAINDRAGDQPQHF
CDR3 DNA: TGTGCCATTAACGACAGGGCTGGCGATCAGCCCCAGCATTTT

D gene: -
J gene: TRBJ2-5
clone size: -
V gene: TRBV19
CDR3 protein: CASSGESQGTQYF
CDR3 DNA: TGTGCCAGTAGTGGGGAGTCCCAAGGGACCCAGTACTTC

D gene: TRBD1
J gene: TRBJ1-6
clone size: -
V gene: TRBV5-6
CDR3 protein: CASSLGGSYSPLHF
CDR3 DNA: TGTGCCAGCAGCTTAGGGGGCAGCTATTCACCCCTCCACTTT

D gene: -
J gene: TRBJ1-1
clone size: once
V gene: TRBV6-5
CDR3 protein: CASFLPGPLNTEAFF
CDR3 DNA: TGTGCCAGCTTTTTACCGGGACCGCTGAACACTGAAGCTTTCTTT

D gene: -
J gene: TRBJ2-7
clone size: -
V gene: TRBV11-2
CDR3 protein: CASSLDRGQINSYEQYF
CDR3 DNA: TGTGCCAGCAGCTTAGATCGCGGACAGATCAACTCCTACGAGCAGTACTTC

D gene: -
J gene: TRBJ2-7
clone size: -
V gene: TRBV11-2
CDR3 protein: CASSLASGAPYEQYF
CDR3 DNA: TGTGCCAGCAGCTTAGCGTCAGGGGCCCCCTACGAGCAGTACTTC

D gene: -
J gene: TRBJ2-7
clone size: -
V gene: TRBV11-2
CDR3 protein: CASSSGPLGEQYF
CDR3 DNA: TGTGCCAGCAGCTCAGGGCCCCTCGGCGAGCAGTACTTC

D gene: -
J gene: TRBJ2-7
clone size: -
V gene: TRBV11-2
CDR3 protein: CASSLVLGYEQYF
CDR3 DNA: TGTGCCAGCAGCTTAGTATTGGGGTACGAGCAGTACTTC